The 9 T cell receptor beta chains reported below all come from one sample, sequenced in a study of vaccination effects on CD4 cells after COVID-19. Using immunoSEQ multiplex PCR, the repertoire was profiled, and TCRdb retains in-frame clones only, with some absent. The repertoire has some 59,000 clones, approximately 79% of them found once; the top ten carry approximately 2.4%. Using viral peptide pools, the ViraFEST assay grew out antigen-specific CD4+ T cells prior to sequencing. The culture ran for nine to eleven days, and then CD4+ T cells were isolated. No antigen has been identified for these receptors. The sequences come from CD4+ T cells from PBMCs cultured with HCoV-229E spike peptides, collected before COVID-19 vaccination. The receptors were sampled from a human donor who received a COVID-19 vaccine.

The CDR3 loop reads CASSSTTSGVYNEQFF. The CDR3 bases are TGCGCCAGCAGCTCCACTACTAGCGGGGTTTACAATGAGCAGTTCTTC. This chain links TRBV5-1 with TRBJ2-1; 10 bases fit TRBD2. CDR1 is SGHRS, CDR2 YFSETQ, per germline. There are 16 residues in the CDR3. V shed 3 bases, J shed 4 bases, and the junction held 7 bases outside the gene matches.

The CDR3 DNA reads as TGTGCCAGTAAGGGGACAGTTTATACCGGGGAGCTGTTTTTT. Its translation: CASKGTVYTGELFF. The rearrangement uses TRBV19 and TRBJ2-2; 7 bases are shared with TRBD1. The CDR3 covers 14 residues. The J segment lost 5 bases and the V segment lost 7 bases, leaving 7 bases of the junction unmatched. Germline V gene sequence: CDR1 LNHDA, CDR2 SQIVND (reference sequence).

This clone appeared a few times. The rearrangement joins TRBV29-1 to TRBJ1-3, with D unresolved. The CDR3 sequence is 13 residues long. Germline V gene lookup returns CDR1 SQVTM and CDR2 ANQGSEA. Trimming left V 4 bases short and J 0 bases short, with 7 bases between. The CDR3 DNA is TGCAGCGTTGTCCCCCCCTCTGGAAACACCATATATTTT. This translates into CSVVPPSGNTIYF.

The chain combines TRBV5-6 with TRBJ1-4; 7 bases match TRBD1. Losses at the gene ends were 1 base for V and 6 bases for J; bases not matched to a gene: 3. Germline values: CDR1 SGHDT, CDR2 YYEEEE. The CDR3 has 14 amino acids. CDR3 DNA: TGTGCCAGCAGCTTGCAGGGGGTATATGAAAAACTGTTTTTT. Its translation is CASSLQGVYEKLFF.

V and J are TRBV7-9 and TRBJ1-2; TRBD1 is a possible D gene (6 bases). V was clipped by 0 bases and J by 7 bases, with 15 bases between them. The germline gives CDR1 SEHNR, CDR2 FQNEAQ (reference sequence). This CDR3 spans 15 amino acids. The CDR3 protein is CASSLAHIQGSGYTF. CDR3 DNA: TGTGCCAGCAGCTTAGCCCATATACAGGGAAGTGGCTACACCTTC. Supplemented by reference TRBV7-9 and TRBJ1-2, the full variable domain reads DTGVSQNPRHKITKRGQNVTFRCDPISEHNRLYWYRQTLGQGPEFLTYFQNEAQLEKSRLLSDRFSAERPKGSFSTLEIQRTEQGDSAMYLCASSLAHIQGSGYTFGSGTRLTVV.

The gene calls are TRBV9 and TRBJ1-1, with 8 bases aligning to TRBD1. The trim removed 4 bases at V and 4 bases at J, leaving 6 bases unmatched. The CDR3 runs to 14 residues. The V gene's germline CDR1 is SGDLS and CDR2 YYNGEE. CDR3 bases: TGTGCCAGCAGCCCGACAGGGGTAATCACTGAAGCTTTCTTT. This translates into CASSPTGVITEAFF.

J is TRBJ2-3 and V is TRBV6-2 or TRBV6-3, with D unresolved. Germline-derived CDR1 and CDR2 are MNHEY and SVGEGT. The CDR3 loop spans 13 amino acids. Trimming removed 6 bases from V and 10 bases from J, with 17 bases in between. CDR3 bases: TGTGCCAGCAGCCGAGCCTCCAGGATCTCGCAGTATTTT. It codes for CASSRASRISQYF.

This clone was picked up a small number of times. V gene TRBV2 combines with J gene TRBJ2-5; the D is unclear. Germline lookup yields CDR1 SNHLY and CDR2 FYNNEI. This CDR3 is built from 11 residues. The V end lost 6 bases, the J end lost 5 bases, and 7 bases lay between the germline ends. CDR3 residues: CASRLKETQYF. The CDR3 coding sequence is TGTGCCAGCAGGCTGAAGGAGACCCAGTACTTC.

The chain recombines TRBV6-1 with TRBJ1-6; D gene ambiguous. Germline assignment: CDR1 MNHNS and CDR2 SASEGT. Trimming took off 2 bases at V and 3 bases at J, with 11 bases between the two ends. CDR3 length: 16 residues. The CDR3 coding sequence is TGTGCCAGCAGTGAAATTCGAGTCAGCTATAATTCACCCCTCCACTTT. Translation gives CASSEIRVSYNSPLHF.